The 20 T cell receptor beta chains below all came from one sample that was sequenced in a study of radiotherapy plus CTLA-4 blockade in lung cancer. TCRdb's copy holds only in-frame clones and misses some; the assay was immunoSEQ multiplex PCR. The sample carries roughly 50,000 clones, approximately 79% recorded once. This specimen consisted of peripheral blood, obtained from a patient treated with radiotherapy plus ipilimumab. All receptors derive from a human donor with non-small cell lung cancer who had stable disease on radiotherapy plus ipilimumab.

This rearrangement joins TRBV4-2 to TRBJ1-2; the match to TRBD1 covers 7 bases. This CDR3 spans 14 amino acids. V shed 5 bases and J 0 bases; nucleotides not matched to a gene: 3. Germline CDR1 LGHNA, CDR2 YNFKEQ. This CDR3 reads CASSAGQPNYGYTF. DNA of the CDR3: TGTGCCAGCAGCGCGGGACAGCCTAACTATGGCTACACCTTC.

The chain is built from TRBV7-2 and TRBJ2-3; 7 nucleotides match TRBD1. The CDR3 is made up of 16 amino acids. CDR1 SGHTA and CDR2 FQGNSA come from the germline V gene. V dropped 5 bases and J dropped 2; count of bases not matched to a gene: 10. CDR3 sequence: CASSPSRQGSTDTQYF. CDR3 coding DNA: TGTGCCAGCAGCCCAAGCCGACAGGGTTCCACAGATACGCAGTATTTT.

The chain couples TRBV28 to TRBJ1-5, with 8 bases fitting TRBD1. Germline trimming cut 7 bases from V and 4 bases from J; bases unmatched to any gene: 6. Per germline, CDR1 MDHEN and CDR2 SYDVKM. The CDR3 contains 14 residues. The CDR3 is CASTRTGLNQPQHF. The CDR3 coding sequence is TGTGCCAGCACTCGGACAGGGTTAAATCAGCCCCAGCATTTT. Drawing the rest from reference TRBV28 and TRBJ1-5, the complete variable domain is DVKVTQSSRYLVKRTGEKVFLECVQDMDHENMFWYRQDPGLGLRLIYFSYDVKMKEKGDIPEGYSVSREKKERFSLILESASTNQTSMYLCASTRTGLNQPQHFGDGTRLSIL.

This clone is medium-sized (0.01 to 0.1%). The genes are TRBV6-4 and TRBJ2-2; tentative D call: TRBD2 (6 bases). CDR3 length: 16 residues. Deletions cut 6 bases from V and 5 bases from J, with 19 bases between. The germline gives CDR1 MRHNA, CDR2 SNTAGT. CDR3 bases: TGTGCCAGCAGCCCTGGCACCTTGGGGGGAACCGGGGAGCTGTTTTTT. Amino acids: CASSPGTLGGTGELFF.

This rearrangement joins TRBV6-1 to TRBJ1-1; possibly TRBD1 for D (5 bases). The CDR3 contains 12 residues. Germline CDR1 MNHNS, CDR2 SASEGT. Trimming cost V 8 bases and J 4 bases, with 11 bases left between them. CDR3 region: CASRGGSTEAFF. CDR3 nucleotide sequence: TGTGCCAGCCGGGGGGGGAGCACTGAAGCTTTCTTT.

The rearrangement links TRBV6-6 to TRBJ1-5, with D uncertain. Germline lookup yields CDR1 MNHNY and CDR2 SVGAGI (reference sequence). V lost 3 bases, J lost 5 bases, and 14 bases lay in between. The CDR3 is 15 residues long. The CDR3 here is CASSYQAETDQPQHF. The CDR3 DNA reads TGTGCCAGCAGTTATCAGGCCGAAACGGATCAGCCCCAGCATTTT.

The gene calls are TRBV7-2 and TRBJ1-1, with 7 bases identical to TRBD1. From germline, CDR1 is SGHTA and CDR2 FQGNSA. The length of the CDR3 is 16 residues. With V trimmed by 5 bases and J by 5 bases, 14 bases remained unmatched. The CDR3 DNA reads as TGTGCCAGCAGCCTCAGACAGGGCGGTGGGGGGACTGAAGCTTTCTTT. It translates to CASSLRQGGGGTEAFF.

The V call is TRBV19, the J call TRBJ2-7, with D perhaps TRBD1 (5 bases). With 6 bases removed from V and 9 bases from J, the gap between germline ends came to 15 bases. This CDR3 contains 12 residues. The V gene's germline CDR1 is LNHDA and CDR2 SQIVND (reference sequence). The CDR3 is CASRGPGLGQYF. The DNA for the CDR3 is TGTGCCAGTAGGGGGCCAGGTTTGGGGCAGTACTTC. The variable domain in full, with the rest retrieved from reference TRBV19 and TRBJ2-7, is DGGITQSPKYLFRKEGQNVTLSCEQNLNHDAMYWYRQDPGQGLRLIYYSQIVNDFQKGDIAEGYSVSREKKESFPLTVTSAQKNPTAFYLCASRGPGLGQYFGPGTRLTVT.

The chain joins TRBV6-1 to TRBJ1-2; the D gene is possibly TRBD1 (5 bases). This CDR3 spans 11 amino acids. V lost 1 base to trimming and J lost 8 bases, with 5 bases between them. The germline V gene encodes CDR1 MNHNS and CDR2 SASEGT. This CDR3 reads CASSEGDGYTF. CDR3 bases: TGTGCCAGCAGTGAAGGGGACGGCTACACCTTC.

The CDR3 protein is CASGLVSGTGGQETQYF. In nucleotides, the CDR3 is TGTGCTAGTGGTTTGGTATCAGGGACAGGGGGACAAGAGACCCAGTACTTC. The V gene is TRBV12-5, the J gene TRBJ2-5; 11 nucleotides match TRBD1. The CDR3 covers 17 residues. Germline trimming cut 0 bases from V and 2 bases from J; bases unmatched to any gene: 5. The germline gives CDR1 LGHNT, CDR2 FRNRAP.

V gene TRBV27 combines with J gene TRBJ2-1, with D unresolved. Germline V lookup: CDR1 MNHEY, CDR2 SMNVEV (reference sequence). V was clipped by 3 bases and J by 0 bases, with 6 bases between them. This CDR3 contains 14 residues. The CDR3 DNA is TGTGCCAGCAGTTTCCTCAGCTCCTACAATGAGCAGTTCTTC. It is translated as CASSFLSSYNEQFF.

This sequence joins TRBV6-5 and TRBJ1-6; D is perhaps TRBD1 (5 bases). The CDR3 sequence is 12 residues long. Germline V gives CDR1 MNHEY, CDR2 SVGAGI. Trimming shortened V by 6 bases and J by 7 bases, and 7 bases separated the two germline ends. Written as DNA, the CDR3 is TGTGCCAGCAGCCGGACAAATTCACCCCTCCACTTT. This translates into CASSRTNSPLHF.

The chain has TRBV20-1 and TRBJ2-7; D might be TRBD1 (5 bases). Germline CDR1 is DFQATT and CDR2 is SNEGSKA (reference sequence). The CDR3 has 10 amino acids. The CDR3 protein is CRDRAYEQYV. The CDR3 nucleotides are TGCAGAGACAGAGCCTACGAGCAGTACGTC.

The V and J genes are TRBV6-5 and TRBJ2-2; possibly TRBD1 or TRBD2 for D (5 bases each). This CDR3 contains 14 residues. Trimming removed 5 bases from V and 6 bases from J, with 13 bases in between. Germline CDR1 and CDR2: MNHEY and SVGAGI. The CDR3 sequence: CASSTTQGAGELFF. The DNA for the CDR3 is TGTGCCAGCAGTACTACTCAGGGAGCCGGGGAGCTGTTTTTT.

This clone has more than one count but fewer than ten. The chain carries TRBV30 and TRBJ1-6; D possibly corresponds to TRBD1 (5 bases). V was pared by 8 bases and J by 8 bases, with 19 bases between. The CDR3 runs to 14 residues. Germline CDR1 and CDR2: GTSNPN and SVGIG (reference sequence). The CDR3 spells CAAILGGLDSPLHF. The CDR3 DNA reads as TGTGCCGCTATTTTGGGGGGGTTAGATTCACCCCTCCACTTT.

The chain joins TRBV6-5 to TRBJ2-1; 10 bases agree with TRBD2. Germline trimming cut 2 bases from V and 7 bases from J; bases unmatched to any gene: 2. Per the germline V gene, CDR1 is MNHEY and CDR2 is SVGAGI. The CDR3 sequence is 14 residues long. The CDR3 bases are TGTGCCAGCAGTTACATGGGACTAGCGAATGAGCAGTTCTTC. Encoded protein: CASSYMGLANEQFF.

The chain joins TRBV2 to TRBJ2-1, with a possible D match to TRBD2 (6 bases). The CDR3 length is 13 residues. The germline CDR1 and CDR2 sequences are SNHLY and FYNNEI. With 0 bases removed from V and 7 bases from J, the gap between germline ends came to 7 bases. The CDR3 nucleotides are TGTGCCAGCAGTGAAGCGCGGGGTAATGAGCAGTTCTTC. Residues: CASSEARGNEQFF.

The chain employs TRBV28 and TRBJ1-5; TRBD1 matches 10 bases. Germline loops: CDR1 MDHEN, CDR2 SYDVKM. With 3 bases clipped from V and 2 bases from J, the junction kept 7 bases outside the gene matches. The CDR3 is 17 residues long. DNA of the CDR3: TGTGCCAGCAGTTTTGAGACAGGGGGCGGAGGCAATCAGCCCCAGCATTTT. Translating gives CASSFETGGGGNQPQHF.

This clone was seen only once. The CDR3 DNA reads as TGTGCCAGCAGTTTTAAGGGATCTGGAAACACCATATATTTT. Its protein is CASSFKGSGNTIYF. The rearrangement joins TRBV27 to TRBJ1-3; no clear D gene. This CDR3 has 14 residues. Trimming removed 3 bases at V and 1 base at J, with 7 bases between. Germline V gives CDR1 MNHEY, CDR2 SMNVEV (reference sequence).

V is TRBV21-1 and J is TRBJ2-1. TRBV21-1 is classified as a pseudogene. CDR3 size: 17 residues. The CDR3 region has the DNA TGTGCCAGCAGCAAAAGATGGGGGGCAGAGGGGACTGATGAGCAGTTCTTC. This codes for CASSKRWGAEGTDEQFF.